The sequence of this T cell receptor (beta chain) was determined in a study of T cells after yellow fever vaccination. Notes on the study in general: Boosting was followed by the reappearance of most primary-vaccination clones (roughly 95% CD4, around 86% CD8).

In this sample, this clonotype turned up a few times. The antigen remains undetermined. Deletions cut 5 bases from V and 0 bases from J, with 7 bases between. The CDR3 has 13 residues. A process of 5'RACE template switching, which added a universal primer site and UMIs, was used to make TCR cDNA. Using its own MiXCR run on the 5' RACE reads, TCRdb lists one record per CDR3 protein. The data contain 250,000 to 300,000 distinct CDR3 sequences, 10% to 15% of them singletons. The input for sequencing was CD4+ T cells sorted from PBMCs, taken 45 days after the yellow fever booster vaccination. The clonotype was recovered from a man aged 25-45 years who received the YFV17D yellow fever vaccine. The rearrangement links TRBV12-3 or TRBV12-4 to TRBJ1-1; possibly TRBD1 for D (5 bases). CDR3 amino acids: CASSRGVNTEAFF. CDR3 bases: TGTGCCAGCAGTCGGGGGGTGAACACTGAAGCTTTCTTT.